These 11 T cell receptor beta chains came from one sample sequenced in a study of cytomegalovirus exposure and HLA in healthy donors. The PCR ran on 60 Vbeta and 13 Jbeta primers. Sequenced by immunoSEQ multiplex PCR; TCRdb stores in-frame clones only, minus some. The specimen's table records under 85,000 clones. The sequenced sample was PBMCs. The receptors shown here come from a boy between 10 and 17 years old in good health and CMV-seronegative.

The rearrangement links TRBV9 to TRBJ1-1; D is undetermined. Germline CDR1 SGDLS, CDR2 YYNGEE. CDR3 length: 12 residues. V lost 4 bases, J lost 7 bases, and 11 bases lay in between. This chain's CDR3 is CASSPPYIEAFF. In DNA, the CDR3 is TGTGCCAGCAGCCCCCCGTACATTGAAGCTTTCTTT.

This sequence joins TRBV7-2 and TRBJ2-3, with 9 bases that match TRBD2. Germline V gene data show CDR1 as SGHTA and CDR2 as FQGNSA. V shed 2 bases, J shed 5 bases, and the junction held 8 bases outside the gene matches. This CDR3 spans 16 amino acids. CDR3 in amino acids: CASSLRAGGPRDTQYF. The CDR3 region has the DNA TGTGCCAGCAGCTTAAGGGCGGGAGGGCCAAGAGATACGCAGTATTTT. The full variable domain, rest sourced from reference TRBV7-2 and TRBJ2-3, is GAGVSQSPSNKVTEKGKDVELRCDPISGHTALYWYRQSLGQGLEFLIYFQGNSAPDKSGLPSDRFSAERTGGSVSTLTIQRTQQEDSAVYLCASSLRAGGPRDTQYFGPGTRLTVL.

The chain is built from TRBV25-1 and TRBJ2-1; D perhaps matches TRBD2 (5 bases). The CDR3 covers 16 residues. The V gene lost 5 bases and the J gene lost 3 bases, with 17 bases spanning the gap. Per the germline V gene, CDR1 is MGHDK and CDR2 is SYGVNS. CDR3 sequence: CASSSRGGLGYNEQFF. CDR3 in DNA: TGTGCCAGCAGTTCCCGGGGTGGTTTAGGCTACAATGAGCAGTTCTTC.

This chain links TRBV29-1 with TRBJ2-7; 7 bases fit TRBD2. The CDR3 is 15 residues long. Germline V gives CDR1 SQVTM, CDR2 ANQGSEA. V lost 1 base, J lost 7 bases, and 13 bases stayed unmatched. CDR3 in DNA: TGCAGCGTTGAAGCCTCTCGCGGGAGTTTAGGAGAGCAGTACTTC. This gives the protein CSVEASRGSLGEQYF.

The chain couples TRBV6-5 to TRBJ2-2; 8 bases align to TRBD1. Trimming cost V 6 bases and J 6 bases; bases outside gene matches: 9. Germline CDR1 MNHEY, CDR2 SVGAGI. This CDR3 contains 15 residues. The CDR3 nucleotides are TGTGCCAGCAGCCCCCCCGGACAGGGCGCCGGGGAGCTGTTTTTT. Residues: CASSPPGQGAGELFF.

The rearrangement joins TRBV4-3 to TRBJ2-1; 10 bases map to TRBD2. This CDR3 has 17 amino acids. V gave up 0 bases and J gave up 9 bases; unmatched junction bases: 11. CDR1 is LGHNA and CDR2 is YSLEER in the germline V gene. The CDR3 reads CASSQEITSGRAFEQFF. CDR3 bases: TGCGCCAGCAGCCAAGAGATAACCAGCGGGAGGGCCTTTGAGCAGTTCTTC.

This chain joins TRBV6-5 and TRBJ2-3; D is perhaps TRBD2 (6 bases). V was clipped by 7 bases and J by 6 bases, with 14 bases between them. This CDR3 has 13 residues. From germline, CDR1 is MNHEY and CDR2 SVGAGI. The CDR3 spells CASIGGAGDTQYF. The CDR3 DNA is TGTGCCAGCATAGGCGGGGCGGGGGATACGCAGTATTTT.

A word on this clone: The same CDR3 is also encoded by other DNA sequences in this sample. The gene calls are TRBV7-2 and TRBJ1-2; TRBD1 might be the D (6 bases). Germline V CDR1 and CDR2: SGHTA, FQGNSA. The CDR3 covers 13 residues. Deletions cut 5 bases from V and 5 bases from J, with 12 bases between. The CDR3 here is CASSPPQGYGYTF. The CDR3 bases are TGTGCCAGCAGCCCTCCACAGGGTTATGGCTACACCTTC.

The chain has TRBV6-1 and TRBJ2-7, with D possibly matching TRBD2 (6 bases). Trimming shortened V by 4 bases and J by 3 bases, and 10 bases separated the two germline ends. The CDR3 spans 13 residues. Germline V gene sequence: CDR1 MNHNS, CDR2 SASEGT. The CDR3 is CASSGRLVYEQYF. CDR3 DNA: TGTGCCAGCAGTGGGAGACTAGTCTACGAGCAGTACTTC.

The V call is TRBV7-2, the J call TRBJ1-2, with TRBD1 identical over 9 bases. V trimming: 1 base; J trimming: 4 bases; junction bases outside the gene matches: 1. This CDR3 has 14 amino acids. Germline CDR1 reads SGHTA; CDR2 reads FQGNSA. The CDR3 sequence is CASSLETGGYGYTF. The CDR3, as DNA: TGTGCCAGCAGCTTAGAGACAGGGGGCTATGGCTACACCTTC.

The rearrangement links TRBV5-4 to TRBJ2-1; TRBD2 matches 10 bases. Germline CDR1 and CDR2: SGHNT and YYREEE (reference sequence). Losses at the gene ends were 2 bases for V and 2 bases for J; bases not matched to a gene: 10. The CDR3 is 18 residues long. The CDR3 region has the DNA TGTGCCAGCAGCTTCAGGGGTAGCGGGGGGTGGCCCTACAATGAGCAGTTCTTC. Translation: CASSFRGSGGWPYNEQFF.